This is a list of T cell receptor beta chains from one sample in a study of blood T cell repertoires in COVID-19. The assay was immunoSEQ multiplex PCR, and TCRdb's table has in-frame clones only and misses some. The sample yields about 220,000 clones, 84% seen once. The sample taken for sequencing was PBMCs or T cells enriched from blood (not recorded which). The receptors were gathered from a woman aged 40 to 49 who had recovered from COVID-19. Each CDR3 is given with its conserved first and last residue. A D gene is named only where the DNA matches it firmly.

V gene	D gene	J gene	CDR3 DNA	CDR3 protein
TRBV5-1	TRBD1	TRBJ2-2	TGCGCCAGCAGCTTGTATGGGACAGGGTTCACCGGGGAGCTGTTTTTT	CASSLYGTGFTGELFF
TRBV24-1	-	TRBJ1-2	TGTGCCACCAGTGATTCGGTGCGGACAGAGGGTGTTGACTATGGCTACACCTTC	CATSDSVRTEGVDYGYTF
TRBV10-3	TRBD2	TRBJ2-5	TGTGCCATCAGACCCGGACTAGCCCAAGAGACCCAGTACTTC	CAIRPGLAQETQYF
TRBV18	TRBD1	TRBJ2-7	TGTGCCAGCTCCCCGGACAGGACCTACGAGCAGTACTTC	CASSPDRTYEQYF
TRBV15	-	TRBJ1-1	TGTGCCACCAGCAGCAGGGATACTGAAGCTTTCTTT	CATSSRDTEAFF
TRBV27	-	TRBJ1-2	TGTGCCAGCAGTACCGGGGCAGGGAGGGTGGATGGCTACACCTTC	CASSTGAGRVDGYTF
TRBV27	-	TRBJ2-6	TGTGCCAGCAGCCGACAGTTCTCTGGGGCCAACGTCCTGACTTTC	CASSRQFSGANVLTF
TRBV7-3	TRBD2	TRBJ2-1	TGTGCCAGCAGCTTAACGGCTGGGACTAACCTGTTCCCCTACAATGAGCAGTTCTTC	CASSLTAGTNLFPYNEQFF
TRBV5-6	-	TRBJ2-1	TGTGCCAGCAGCGACCCGAAGCGGAGAATGGCTGAGCAGTTCTTC	CASSDPKRRMAEQFF
TRBV5-4	TRBD2	TRBJ2-7	TGTGCCAGCAGCTTGGCCGGGGCTAGCGGGACCTACGAGCAGTACTTC	CASSLAGASGTYEQYF
TRBV5-3	-	TRBJ2-5	TGTGCCAGAATACGGGAGACCCAGTACTTC	CARIRETQYF
TRBV30	TRBD1	TRBJ2-6	TGTGCCTGGAGGCTAAACAAGGGGGCGGGGGCCAACGTCCTGACTTTC	CAWRLNKGAGANVLTF
TRBV15	-	TRBJ1-3	TGTGCCACCAGCAGAGCGGCAGGGGAGCCTGGAAACACCATATATTTT	CATSRAAGEPGNTIYF
TRBV7-2	TRBD1	TRBJ2-2	TGTGCCAGCAGCTTAACAGGGGGCGCGACCGGGGAGCTGTTTTTT	CASSLTGGATGELFF
TRBV5-5	-	TRBJ1-1	TGTGCCAGCAGCTTTCTGACAAGCCCTGAAGCTTTCTTT	CASSFLTSPEAFF
TRBV27	-	TRBJ1-1	TGTGCCAGCAGTTTAAGGGGACACATGAACACTGAAGCTTTCTTT	CASSLRGHMNTEAFF
TRBV5-1	-	TRBJ2-7	TGCGCCAGCAGCCCCCTGGGCGGGGACTCTGGGGAGCAGTACTTC	CASSPLGGDSGEQYF
TRBV30	-	TRBJ1-1	TGTGCCTGGAGTGGGGCCGTGAACACTGAAGCTTTCTTT	CAWSGAVNTEAFF
TRBV27	TRBD2	TRBJ2-3	TGTGCCAGCAGTCAGGGACTAGCGGGAGAAGGTACGCAGTATTTT	CASSQGLAGEGTQYF
TRBV27	-	TRBJ2-7	TGTGCCAGCAGTCCCCTTACTATGCGGTCCTACGAGCAGTACTTC	CASSPLTMRSYEQYF
TRBV7-2	TRBD1	TRBJ1-2	TGTGCCAGCAGCTCTCCTGGACAGGGGCCCTCTTACACCTTC	CASSSPGQGPSYTF
TRBV28	TRBD2	TRBJ2-1	TGTGCCAGCAACCCAAGCGGGAGAAGGGACAATGAGCAGTTCTTC	CASNPSGRRDNEQFF
TRBV3-1/TRBV3-2	-	TRBJ1-1	TGTGCCAGCAGCTCGGGACACATGAACACTGAAGCTTTCTTT	CASSSGHMNTEAFF